This entry lists 24 T cell receptor beta chains sequenced from one sample in a study of OX40 agonist ivuxolimab in advanced cancers. Data came from immunoSEQ multiplex PCR; TCRdb stores just in-frame clones and leaves some out. The sample yields 55,000 to 70,000 clones, over 65% seen once. The material was CD4+ or CD8+ T cells sorted from blood, obtained in a trial of the OX40 agonist ivuxolimab. These receptors came from an adult with an advanced solid tumor such as melanoma, head and neck, liver or kidney cancer.

In its sample, this clone was seen a few times. The chain couples TRBV14 to TRBJ2-1; TRBD2 agrees at 11 bases. Trimming took 5 bases from V and 6 from J; bases not matched to a gene: 9. In germline, CDR1 is SGHDN, CDR2 FVKESK. CDR3 size: 16 residues. The CDR3 sequence: CASSDSGGVPFNEQFF. In DNA form, the CDR3 reads TGTGCCAGCAGCGATAGCGGGGGGGTTCCCTTCAATGAGCAGTTCTTC.

The chain combines TRBV19 with TRBJ1-5; 8 bases line up with TRBD1. CDR1 and CDR2 from the germline V gene are LNHDA and SQIVND (reference sequence). J gave up 5 bases and V 2 bases, and 8 bases lay outside the gene matches. The CDR3 sequence is 16 residues long. CDR3 amino acids: CASSIQQGAWDQPQHF. In DNA, the CDR3 is TGTGCCAGTAGTATACAGCAGGGGGCTTGGGATCAGCCCCAGCATTTT.

The chain couples TRBV28 to TRBJ2-1; D is undetermined. CDR1 and CDR2 from the germline V gene are MDHEN and SYDVKM. V lost 3 bases and J lost 9, with 9 bases in between. CDR3 size: 12 residues. In DNA form, the CDR3 reads TGTGCCAGCAGTTTCCGCCTGGGTGAGCAGTTCTTC. It codes for CASSFRLGEQFF.

V usage is TRBV7-3 and J usage is TRBJ2-1; a weak D match, TRBD1 (7 bases). Trimming took off 5 bases at V and 7 bases at J, with 18 bases between the two ends. The CDR3 is 15 residues long. CDR1 is SGHTA, CDR2 FQGTGA, per germline. The CDR3 loop is CASSLNPAGGNEQFF. In DNA form, the CDR3 reads TGTGCCAGCAGCCTCAATCCGGCAGGGGGGAATGAGCAGTTCTTC.

The rearrangement uses TRBV19 and TRBJ2-7, with a tentative D call TRBD1 (6 bases). The CDR3 is 17 amino acids. Germline V gene sequence: CDR1 LNHDA, CDR2 SQIVND (reference sequence). Trimming cost V 3 bases and J 2 bases, with 20 bases left between them. CDR3 DNA sequence: TGTGCCAGTAGTATCCCTCCGACAGGCCTCCGAACCTACGAGCAGTACTTC. It specifies CASSIPPTGLRTYEQYF.

The genes are TRBV5-1 and TRBJ1-3; 11 bases fit TRBD1. Per germline, CDR1 SGHRS and CDR2 YFSETQ. The CDR3 length is 14 residues. V was clipped by 4 bases and J by 8 bases; unmatched bases: 5. The CDR3 here is CASSVGTGGHTIYF. In DNA, the CDR3 is TGCGCCAGCAGCGTCGGGACAGGGGGGCACACCATATATTTT.

This sequence joins TRBV29-1 and TRBJ2-6; D not certain. The CDR3 has 13 residues. In germline, CDR1 is SQVTM, CDR2 ANQGSEA. V lost 6 bases, J lost 0 bases, and 6 bases lay in between. CDR3 coding DNA: TGCAGCGTCGCCATCTCTGGGGCCAACGTCCTGACTTTC. It specifies CSVAISGANVLTF.

This clone has only a few counts. The J gene is TRBJ2-1, the V gene TRBV10-3; D is uncertain. Germline V gives CDR1 ENHRY, CDR2 SYGVKD. This CDR3 has 16 residues. The germline V and J ends were trimmed by 4 bases and 0 bases, with 13 bases remaining between them. The CDR3 nucleotides read TGTGCCATCAGTGGGGATTTAAGTTTCTCCTACAATGAGCAGTTCTTC. Translating it yields CAISGDLSFSYNEQFF.

The V gene is TRBV4-1, the J gene TRBJ1-2; D unclear. This CDR3 has 15 amino acids. Trimming removed 0 bases at V and 3 bases at J, with 11 bases between. The germline V gene encodes CDR1 MGHRA and CDR2 YSYEKL. CDR3 loop: CASSQEPGGDYGYTF. DNA for the CDR3: TGCGCCAGCAGCCAAGAGCCGGGAGGCGACTATGGCTACACCTTC.

The rearrangement joins TRBV7-9 to TRBJ2-4; TRBD2 is a possible D gene (6 bases). Germline V gene data show CDR1 as SEHNR and CDR2 as FQNEAQ (reference sequence). The CDR3 covers 16 residues. The germline V and J ends were trimmed by 4 bases and 2 bases, with 15 bases remaining between them. CDR3 bases: TGTGCCAGCAGCTCTGGCGGGGCAGGGCCCAAAAACATTCAGTACTTC. Translated, it gives CASSSGGAGPKNIQYF. Using reference TRBV7-9 and TRBJ2-4 for the parts outside the CDR3, the full variable domain is DTGVSQNPRHKITKRGQNVTFRCDPISEHNRLYWYRQTLGQGPEFLTYFQNEAQLEKSRLLSDRFSAERPKGSFSTLEIQRTEQGDSAMYLCASSSGGAGPKNIQYFGAGTRLSVL.

The rearrangement joins TRBV28 to TRBJ1-4, with 9 bases aligning to TRBD1. CDR1 and CDR2 from the germline V gene are MDHEN and SYDVKM. V trimming: 6 bases; J trimming: 8 bases; junction bases outside the gene matches: 10. CDR3 length equals 15 residues. The CDR3 nucleotides are TGTGCCAGCAGCTCCCACAGGGGGCTCATCGAAAAACTGTTTTTT. Translating gives CASSSHRGLIEKLFF.

The rearrangement links TRBV11-1 to TRBJ1-1, with a tentative D call TRBD1 (6 bases). The CDR3 is made up of 16 amino acids. V was shortened by 4 bases and J by 5 bases, with 20 bases between the two germline ends. Germline V gene lookup returns CDR1 SGHAT and CDR2 FQDESV (reference sequence). The DNA of the CDR3 is TGTGCCAGCAGCTCGCGGCAGCAATCCAGGGGAACTGAAGCTTTCTTT. Protein sequence: CASSSRQQSRGTEAFF. The full variable domain, completed using reference TRBV11-1 and TRBJ1-1, is EAEVAQSPRYKITEKSQAVAFWCDPISGHATLYWYRQILGQGPELLVQFQDESVVDDSQLPKDRFSAERLKGVDSTLKIQPAELGDSAMYLCASSSRQQSRGTEAFFGQGTRLTVV.

This chain joins TRBV9 and TRBJ2-2; no clear D gene. The ends were cut back, 1 base at V and 0 bases at J, with 10 bases in the middle. CDR3 length: 16 residues. Germline CDR1 is SGDLS and CDR2 is YYNGEE. This chain's CDR3 is CASSVSSLPNTGELFF. CDR3 coding DNA: TGTGCCAGCAGCGTAAGCTCGCTCCCGAACACCGGGGAGCTGTTTTTT.

The rearrangement uses TRBV11-2 and TRBJ2-5; a possible D gene is TRBD1 (6 bases). From germline, CDR1 is SGHAT and CDR2 FQNNGV. CDR3 size: 17 residues. With 4 bases removed from V and 0 bases from J, the gap between germline ends came to 18 bases. DNA of the CDR3: TGTGCCAGCAGCTCCCAGGGGCAGGACGGATACCAAGAGACCCAGTACTTC. Translating it yields CASSSQGQDGYQETQYF.

Worth noting for this clone: An end of the junction does not agree with germline; a read error may underlie this. V and J are TRBV11-2 and TRBJ1-4, with 7 bases that match TRBD1. The CDR3 has 16 residues. From germline, CDR1 is SGHAT and CDR2 FQNNGV. In nucleotides, the CDR3 is TGTGCCACCAGCAAAGATTTCTCTCAGGGGGATGAAAAACTGTTTTTT. As protein: CATSKDFSQGDEKLFF.

This clone was seen only once. V and J are TRBV9 and TRBJ1-3; no clear D. Germline V gene lookup returns CDR1 SGDLS and CDR2 YYNGEE. The CDR3 is 13 residues long. Trimming stripped 6 bases from V and 4 bases from J, with 11 bases between. The CDR3 sequence is CASNLRGGNTIYF. The CDR3 nucleotides are TGTGCCAGCAACCTTCGAGGAGGAAACACCATATATTTT.

V gene TRBV6-6 combines with J gene TRBJ2-7, with 9 positions matching TRBD1. The CDR3 length is 15 residues. CDR1 is MNHNY and CDR2 is SVGAGI in the germline V gene (reference sequence). V was clipped by 5 bases and J by 3 bases; unmatched bases: 8. The DNA of the CDR3 is TGTGCCAGCAGTACCCGGGACAGGGCAGGCTACGAGCAGTACTTC. Translation gives CASSTRDRAGYEQYF.

The rearrangement uses TRBV5-4 and TRBJ2-1; D remains ambiguous. The CDR3 is 16 residues long. The germline V gene has CDR1 SGHNT and CDR2 YYREEE (reference sequence). Trimming took off 1 base at V and 4 bases at J, with 15 bases between the two ends. The CDR3 spells CASSLIGPTVYNEQFF. DNA for the CDR3: TGTGCCAGCAGCTTGATCGGGCCTACAGTTTACAATGAGCAGTTCTTC.

This clone is deemed medium-sized. The gene calls are TRBV7-9 and TRBJ2-1, with D possibly TRBD1 on 6 matching bases. This CDR3 region has 15 residues. V was trimmed by 5 bases and J by 0 bases, leaving 11 bases between them. Germline V CDR1 and CDR2: SEHNR, FQNEAQ (reference sequence). DNA of the CDR3: TGTGCCAGCAGCACAGGGTGGAGCTCCTACAATGAGCAGTTCTTC. It encodes CASSTGWSSYNEQFF. The variable domain in full, with the rest retrieved from reference TRBV7-9 and TRBJ2-1, is DTGVSQNPRHKITKRGQNVTFRCDPISEHNRLYWYRQTLGQGPEFLTYFQNEAQLEKSRLLSDRFSAERPKGSFSTLEIQRTEQGDSAMYLCASSTGWSSYNEQFFGPGTRLTVL.

This chain joins TRBV28 and TRBJ2-4; D call uncertain. The CDR3 totals 17 residues. The ends were cut back, 8 bases at V and 0 bases at J, with 20 bases in the middle. Germline V gene sequence: CDR1 MDHEN, CDR2 SYDVKM. This CDR3 is CASGWKSPMLAKNIQYF. For the CDR3, the DNA is TGTGCCAGCGGGTGGAAGTCACCAATGCTAGCCAAAAACATTCAGTACTTC.

This chain uses TRBV29-1 with TRBJ2-3; D unclear. The CDR3 is 16 residues long. V lost 4 bases, J lost 0 bases, and 17 bases lay in between. Germline V gene sequence: CDR1 SQVTM, CDR2 ANQGSEA. Here the CDR3 reads CSVVSVKYSSTDTQYF. CDR3 nucleotide sequence: TGCAGCGTTGTCAGTGTCAAGTATTCCAGCACAGATACGCAGTATTTT.

The V call is TRBV29-1, the J call TRBJ2-2; D gene unclear. Germline V gives CDR1 SQVTM, CDR2 ANQGSEA. There are 15 residues in the CDR3. V gave up 4 bases and J gave up 4 bases, with 16 bases separating them. In DNA, the CDR3 is TGCAGCGTTGGGAGTTCATCCAGTCCCACCGGGGAGCTGTTTTTT. Encoded protein: CSVGSSSSPTGELFF.

The chain recombines TRBV6-5 with TRBJ1-1; D unclear. CDR3 length: 15 residues. Germline loops: CDR1 MNHEY, CDR2 SVGAGI. The V end lost 0 bases, the J end lost 3 bases, and 11 bases lay between the germline ends. The CDR3 DNA is TGTGCCAGCAGTTACTCGTATCGGGGAGACACTGAAGCTTTCTTT. Residues: CASSYSYRGDTEAFF.

The chain employs TRBV15 and TRBJ2-5; 9 positions match TRBD2. Germline-derived CDR1 and CDR2 are LNHNV and YYDKDF (reference sequence). Trimming took 3 bases from V and 4 from J; bases not matched to a gene: 12. The CDR3 runs to 17 residues. The CDR3 DNA sequence: TGTGCCACCAGCAGGGGAGGGTTAGCGGGGGCCGCAGAGACCCAGTACTTC. Its protein product is CATSRGGLAGAAETQYF.